The 23 T cell receptor beta chains reported below all come from one sample, sequenced in a study of response to subunit inactivated influenza vaccine. TCRdb fed the RT-PCR reads into MiXCR, producing one record per CDR3 protein. The data hold over 400,000 distinct CDR3 sequences, with 10% to 15% observed a single time. The sequences come from PBMCs from blood, collected 40 to 50 days after vaccination. Every receptor here comes from a man between 45 and 60 years old who received an inactivated influenza vaccine.

The rearrangement uses TRBV6-6 and TRBJ2-7; 11 bases line up with TRBD1. The V gene's germline CDR1 is MNHNY and CDR2 SVGAGI (reference sequence). This CDR3 is built from 13 residues. After removal of 7 bases from V and 5 bases from J, the junction contained 4 bases not matched to a gene. The CDR3: CASTGQGAHEQYF. DNA for the CDR3: TGTGCCAGCACCGGACAGGGGGCCCACGAGCAGTACTTC.

Only a few counts were recorded for this clonotype. CDR3 bases: TGTGCCATCAGTAACTTACGGCGGACAGATACGCAGTATTTT. Translating it yields CAISNLRRTDTQYF. The chain carries TRBV10-3 and TRBJ2-3; unclear D gene. Per the germline V gene, CDR1 is ENHRY and CDR2 is SYGVKD. Trimming removed 5 bases from V and 3 bases from J, with 12 bases in between. The CDR3 contains 14 residues.

This clonotype was seen a few times. V and J are TRBV7-2 and TRBJ2-1, with TRBD1 matching over 7 bases. V was pared by 1 base and J by 10 bases, with 13 bases of the junction left unmatched. In germline, CDR1 is SGHTA, CDR2 FQGNSA. The CDR3 is 16 residues long. The CDR3 sequence is CASSLVGGQTSGEQFF. CDR3 in DNA: TGTGCCAGCAGCTTAGTAGGGGGACAGACATCGGGGGAGCAGTTCTTC.

The V and J genes are TRBV2 and TRBJ2-7, with D possibly matching TRBD2 (7 bases). The CDR3 runs to 15 residues. Trimming stripped 7 bases from V and 2 bases from J, with 18 bases between. CDR1 is SNHLY, CDR2 FYNNEI, per germline. CDR3 nucleotides: TGTGCCAGCACCACGGGGGGCGGGGTTGCCTACGAGCAGTACTTC. Encoded protein: CASTTGGGVAYEQYF.

The V call is TRBV6-1, the J call TRBJ2-1, with 10 nucleotides matching TRBD2. Trimming took 6 bases from V and 4 from J; bases not matched to a gene: 12. The CDR3 consists of 17 residues. CDR1 MNHNS and CDR2 SASEGT come from the germline V gene. The chain's CDR3 is CASRGSGGPHNYNEQFF. In DNA form, the CDR3 reads TGTGCCAGCAGGGGTAGCGGGGGGCCGCATAATTACAATGAGCAGTTCTTC.

This clonotype was recorded many times. The chain recombines TRBV7-9 with TRBJ2-1, with a possible D match to TRBD1 (6 bases). The germline gives CDR1 SEHNR, CDR2 FQNEAQ (reference sequence). The CDR3 is made up of 17 amino acids. V dropped 5 bases and J dropped 1 base, with 18 bases sitting between them. CDR3 in amino acids: CASSPRFGTPSYNEQFF. The CDR3 bases are TGTGCCAGCAGCCCCCGGTTCGGGACACCTTCCTACAATGAGCAGTTCTTC.

The sample holds a few counts of this clonotype. The V gene is TRBV20-1, the J gene TRBJ2-3, with TRBD2 matching over 10 bases. The CDR3 has 14 amino acids. Losses at the gene ends were 5 bases for V and 0 bases for J; bases not matched to a gene: 2. CDR1 DFQATT and CDR2 SNEGSKA come from the germline V gene (reference sequence). The CDR3 DNA is TGCAGTGCTGCACTAGCGGGGAGCACAGATACGCAGTATTTT. Encoded protein: CSAALAGSTDTQYF.

CDR3 DNA: TGTGCCATCTGCCCGGGACTAGCGGGGTCCTTCACATCCTACGAGCAGTACTTC. Its translation: CAICPGLAGSFTSYEQYF. The V call is TRBV2, the J call TRBJ2-7; 13 positions agree with TRBD2. The J segment lost 1 base and the V segment lost 10 bases, leaving 16 bases of the junction unmatched. This CDR3 contains 18 residues. Germline values: CDR1 SNHLY, CDR2 FYNNEI. Together with reference TRBV2 and TRBJ2-7, the CDR3 gives the full variable domain: EPEVTQTPSHQVTQMGQEVILRCVPISNHLYFYWYRQILGQKVEFLVSFYNNEISEKSEIFDDQFSVERPDGSNFTLKIRSTKLEDSAMYFCAICPGLAGSFTSYEQYFGPGTRLTVT.

There are a few counts of this clonotype. V gene TRBV7-2 combines with J gene TRBJ1-6, with D unclear. V shed 3 bases and J shed 0 bases, with 6 bases lying between them. Germline CDR1 and CDR2: SGHTA and FQGNSA. The CDR3 covers 15 residues. CDR3 loop: CASSFGGSYNSPLHF. For the CDR3, the DNA is TGTGCCAGCAGCTTCGGCGGCTCCTATAATTCACCCCTCCACTTT. Variable domain in full (rest from reference TRBV7-2 and TRBJ1-6): GAGVSQSPSNKVTEKGKDVELRCDPISGHTALYWYRQSLGQGLEFLIYFQGNSAPDKSGLPSDRFSAERTGGSVSTLTIQRTQQEDSAVYLCASSFGGSYNSPLHFGNGTRLTVT.

This chain links TRBV20-1 with TRBJ2-3; no reliable D call. This CDR3 has 12 residues. Germline assignment: CDR1 DFQATT and CDR2 SNEGSKA (reference sequence). Trimming left V 1 base short and J 8 bases short, with 10 bases between. The CDR3 DNA reads as TGCAGTGCTAGAGTAGCAGATCTTACGCAGTATTTT. This sequence encodes CSARVADLTQYF.

This clonotype was detected a few times. A read error may account for a junction end that differs from germline. The rearrangement links TRBV7-2 to TRBJ2-2; D might be TRBD1 (5 bases). The germline gives CDR1 SGHTA, CDR2 FQGNSA. CDR3 length equals 14 residues. DNA of the CDR3: TGCGACGACAGAACCCATATGGACACCGGGGAGCTGTTTTTT. Its translation: CDDRTHMDTGELFF.

This clonotype was found a few times. The chain links TRBV6-2 or TRBV6-3 to TRBJ1-6; D remains ambiguous. V dropped 3 bases and J dropped 9 bases, with 15 bases sitting between them. The CDR3 extends over 15 amino acids. Germline-derived CDR1 and CDR2 are MNHEY and SVGEGT. CDR3 loop: CASSYRRPTGSPLHF. CDR3 bases: TGTGCCAGCAGTTATCGCCGGCCTACGGGTTCACCCCTCCACTTT.

Remarks on this clonotype: A much larger clonotype is one base distant, so this may be a read error. The chain has TRBV7-2 and TRBJ2-1; D not certain. Germline CDR1 SGHTA, CDR2 FQGNSA. This CDR3 has 11 amino acids. V dropped 8 bases and J dropped 5 bases, with 7 bases sitting between them. In DNA, the CDR3 is TGTGCCAGCGCTCGGAACAATGAGCAGTTCTTC. Translating it yields CASARNNEQFF. The whole variable domain, filled in from reference TRBV7-2 and TRBJ2-1, reads GAGVSQSPSNKVTEKGKDVELRCDPISGHTALYWYRQSLGQGLEFLIYFQGNSAPDKSGLPSDRFSAERTGGSVSTLTIQRTQQEDSAVYLCASARNNEQFFGPGTRLTVL.

This chain joins TRBV27 and TRBJ2-7; 8 positions match TRBD1. V lost 5 bases to trimming and J lost 6 bases; unmatched junction nucleotides: 9. This CDR3 has 14 residues. Germline V gene sequence: CDR1 MNHEY, CDR2 SMNVEV (reference sequence). The CDR3 sequence: CASSRTGGLSEQYF. The CDR3, as DNA: TGTGCCAGCAGTCGTACAGGGGGTCTTTCCGAGCAGTACTTC.

This clonotype was counted at least ten times. The rearrangement uses TRBV20-1 and TRBJ2-1, with 11 bases aligning to TRBD2. Trimming removed 5 bases from V and 7 bases from J; junction bases left unmatched: 7. The CDR3 sequence is 14 residues long. Germline V gene lookup returns CDR1 DFQATT and CDR2 SNEGSKA (reference sequence). The CDR3 sequence: CSARIAGGLNEQFF. CDR3 DNA sequence: TGCAGTGCTCGGATAGCGGGGGGGCTAAATGAGCAGTTCTTC.

For this clonotype: Relative to the germline gene, one junction end is altered; a read error may explain this. In nucleotides, the CDR3 is TGTGCCCGCAGTTCCCGACTAGCTTTGAGCTCCTACAATGAGCAGTTCTTC. It encodes CARSSRLALSSYNEQFF. The chain is built from TRBV2 and TRBJ2-1; 7 positions match TRBD2. CDR1 SNHLY and CDR2 FYNNEI come from the germline V gene. This CDR3 is 17 amino acids long. Together with reference TRBV2 and TRBJ2-1, the CDR3 gives the full variable domain: EPEVTQTPSHQVTQMGQEVILRCVPISNHLYFYWYRQILGQKVEFLVSFYNNEISEKSEIFDDQFSVERPDGSNFTLKIRSTKLEDSAMYFCARSSRLALSSYNEQFFGPGTRLTVL.

This clonotype appeared a few times. This chain connects TRBV20-1 to TRBJ2-1; 10 bases align to TRBD2. After removal of 0 bases from V and 7 bases from J, the junction contained 9 bases not matched to a gene. Germline lookup yields CDR1 DFQATT and CDR2 SNEGSKA (reference sequence). The CDR3 length is 16 residues. The CDR3 loop is CSARELAGGSINEQFF. The CDR3 bases are TGCAGTGCTAGAGAGTTAGCGGGGGGCTCCATTAATGAGCAGTTCTTC.

The rearrangement uses TRBV5-1 and TRBJ2-6; possible D gene TRBD1, 5 bases. V dropped 0 bases and J dropped 11 bases, with 12 bases sitting between them. CDR3 length: 14 amino acids. Germline V gene data show CDR1 as SGHRS and CDR2 as YFSETQ. Here the CDR3 reads CASSLGQGSDVLTF. The CDR3 DNA reads as TGCGCCAGCAGCTTGGGGCAGGGATCCGACGTCCTGACTTTC.

The chain couples TRBV3-1 to TRBJ2-1, with TRBD2 matching over 8 bases. The germline V gene encodes CDR1 LGHDT and CDR2 YNNKEL (reference sequence). CDR3 length equals 15 residues. V was clipped by 1 base and J by 6 bases; unmatched bases: 5. DNA for the CDR3: TGTGCCAGCAGCCAAGTCGGGAGGGCCGGCAATGAGCAGTTCTTC. It specifies CASSQVGRAGNEQFF.

This clonotype has a handful of counts. The V and J genes are TRBV4-3 and TRBJ2-2; D not resolved. Trimming removed 4 bases from V and 3 bases from J, with 12 bases in between. Germline V gene sequence: CDR1 LGHNA, CDR2 YSLEER. The CDR3 runs to 15 residues. Here the CDR3 reads CASSRPVLYTGELFF. CDR3 nucleotide sequence: TGCGCCAGCAGCCGACCAGTCCTGTACACCGGGGAGCTGTTTTTT.

This clonotype was recorded a few times. The chain links TRBV28 to TRBJ2-7, with D perhaps TRBD2 (6 bases). The CDR3 covers 19 residues. Germline CDR1 MDHEN, CDR2 SYDVKM. V was cut by 5 bases and J by 0 bases, with 26 bases left in between. In nucleotides, the CDR3 is TGTGCCAGCAGTGTTCTAGGGGCGGGATACATTAATCCCTCCTACGAGCAGTACTTC. This translates into CASSVLGAGYINPSYEQYF. The entire variable domain, with the rest obtained from reference TRBV28 and TRBJ2-7, is as follows: DVKVTQSSRYLVKRTGEKVFLECVQDMDHENMFWYRQDPGLGLRLIYFSYDVKMKEKGDIPEGYSVSREKKERFSLILESASTNQTSMYLCASSVLGAGYINPSYEQYFGPGTRLTVT.

The gene calls are TRBV6-2 or TRBV6-3 and TRBJ2-1; 15 bases are a match to TRBD2. This CDR3 contains 16 residues. With 7 bases clipped from V and 5 bases from J, the junction kept 6 bases outside the gene matches. The germline V gene encodes CDR1 MNHEY and CDR2 SVGEGT. CDR3: CASTPGTSGRNNEQFF. In nucleotides, the CDR3 is TGTGCCAGCACCCCCGGGACTAGCGGGAGGAACAATGAGCAGTTCTTC.

This clonotype has a handful of counts. The chain employs TRBV27 and TRBJ2-7; the D gene is possibly TRBD2 (5 bases). Germline CDR1 is MNHEY and CDR2 is SMNVEV (reference sequence). The germline V and J ends were trimmed by 6 bases and 0 bases, with 15 bases remaining between them. The CDR3 extends over 15 amino acids. The CDR3 DNA follows: TGTGCCAGCAGGGACTTGCAGCGATACTCCTACGAGCAGTACTTC. Its translation is CASRDLQRYSYEQYF.